This entry lists 22 T cell receptor beta chains sequenced from one sample in a study of T-cell reconstitution after alpha-beta-depleted transplantation in children. During its preparation, the TCRbeta library received unique molecular identifiers. Each CDR3 protein gets one entry after TCRdb re-called the PCR reads with MiXCR. The sample lists around 490,000 distinct CDR3 sequences, roughly 10% occurring once. The sample was PBMCs, mostly from graft donor cells, taken 180 days after TCRalphabeta/CD19-depleted stem cell transplant. The receptors stem from a female patient aged 2 to 10 who had a stem cell transplant for aplastic anemia, so the T cells may come from the graft donor.

The chain carries TRBV19 and TRBJ1-5, with TRBD1 matching over 7 bases. Germline loops: CDR1 LNHDA, CDR2 SQIVND (reference sequence). This CDR3 spans 15 amino acids. The V gene end was trimmed by 10 bases and the J gene end by 3 bases; junction bases not matched to a gene: 12. The CDR3 region has the DNA TGTGCCACTTATCAAGGGGGACAGTACAATCAGCCCCAGCATTTT. This translates into CATYQGGQYNQPQHF. The whole variable domain, remainder taken from reference TRBV19 and TRBJ1-5, is DGGITQSPKYLFRKEGQNVTLSCEQNLNHDAMYWYRQDPGQGLRLIYYSQIVNDFQKGDIAEGYSVSREKKESFPLTVTSAQKNPTAFYLCATYQGGQYNQPQHFGDGTRLSIL.

The table lists this clonotype with a count of one. V and J are TRBV10-2 and TRBJ1-2; 7 nucleotides line up with TRBD1. The length of the CDR3 is 15 residues. Per the germline V gene, CDR1 is WSHSY and CDR2 is SAAADI. V shed 4 bases, J shed 4 bases, and the junction held 9 bases outside the gene matches. CDR3 nucleotides: TGCGCCAGCAGTGGACAGGGAGGCTTTGGCTATGGCTACACCTTC. Its protein is CASSGQGGFGYGYTF.

The CDR3 region is CATSGQSTGELFF. The DNA of the CDR3 is TGTGCCACCAGTGGGCAGAGCACCGGGGAGCTGTTTTTT. The J gene is TRBJ2-2, the V gene TRBV24-1; D not certain. V lost 5 bases, J lost 4 bases, and 7 bases lay in between. The CDR3 runs to 13 residues. Looked up from germline, CDR1 is KGHDR and CDR2 is SFDVKD.

The chain recombines TRBV6-2 or TRBV6-3 with TRBJ1-4; a weak D match, TRBD1 (5 bases). The CDR3 length is 14 residues. The germline gives CDR1 MNHEY, CDR2 SVGEGT. The ends were cut back, 6 bases at V and 5 bases at J, with 13 bases in the middle. The CDR3 reads CASSRDSHNEKLFF. In nucleotides, the CDR3 is TGTGCCAGCAGCCGAGACAGTCACAATGAAAAACTGTTTTTT.

The chain uses TRBV28 and TRBJ2-7; D ambiguous. Germline loops: CDR1 MDHEN, CDR2 SYDVKM. This CDR3 is built from 11 residues. Between the trimmed V and J ends, which lost 10 bases and 6 bases, there was a span of 13 bases. The CDR3 DNA sequence: TGTGCCACCTGGTCGAGAACCGAGCAGTACTTC. This codes for CATWSRTEQYF.

This clonotype was seen a few times. CDR3 sequence reads: CSVDGPIMGGNEQFF. In DNA form, the CDR3 reads TGCAGCGTTGACGGGCCCATCATGGGAGGCAATGAGCAGTTCTTC. The V and J genes are TRBV29-1 and TRBJ2-1, with D possibly being TRBD2 (6 bases). V dropped 3 bases and J dropped 6 bases, with 18 bases sitting between them. The CDR3 length is 15 residues. CDR1 and CDR2 (germline): SQVTM, ANQGSEA.

The chain joins TRBV24-1 to TRBJ2-3; 12 nucleotides line up with TRBD2. The CDR3 runs to 14 residues. The trim removed 2 bases at V and 13 bases at J, leaving 6 bases unmatched. Germline V gene sequence: CDR1 KGHDR, CDR2 SFDVKD. Here the CDR3 DNA reads TGTGCCACCAGTGATTCCGGACTAGCGGGATCGAAGTATTTT. Its translation: CATSDSGLAGSKYF.

This clonotype was seen a handful of times. CDR3 sequence: CASSLWGTGANVLTF. The CDR3 nucleotides are TGTGCCAGCAGCCTCTGGGGGACTGGGGCCAACGTCCTGACTTTC. This rearrangement joins TRBV7-2 to TRBJ2-6; tentatively, D is TRBD1 or TRBD2 (5 bases each). This CDR3 is built from 15 residues. The V gene lost 5 bases and the J gene lost 2 bases, with 10 bases spanning the gap. Germline-derived CDR1 and CDR2 are SGHTA and FQGNSA.

Ten or more counts support this clonotype. V is TRBV12-3 or TRBV12-4 and J is TRBJ1-1; TRBD1 is a possible D gene (5 bases). With 5 bases removed from V and 1 base from J, the gap between germline ends came to 8 bases. The CDR3 extends over 13 amino acids. CDR3 residues: CASSRQQNTEAFF. The CDR3 nucleotides are TGTGCCAGCAGTAGACAGCAGAACACTGAAGCTTTCTTT.

This clonotype was seen ten or more times. The chain couples TRBV12-3 or TRBV12-4 to TRBJ2-7; D unresolved. CDR3 length: 15 amino acids. V gave up 7 bases and J gave up 0 bases, with 16 bases separating them. CDR3 region: CASTADLVPSYEQYF. The CDR3 coding sequence is TGTGCCAGCACCGCCGATCTTGTCCCCTCCTACGAGCAGTACTTC.

This clonotype was counted a few times. The chain carries TRBV7-9 and TRBJ2-1; 10 nucleotides match TRBD2. From germline, CDR1 is SEHNR and CDR2 FQNEAQ (reference sequence). Trimming removed 5 bases from V and 6 bases from J; junction bases left unmatched: 10. The length of the CDR3 is 16 residues. Here the CDR3 reads CASSTNLAGAGNEQFF. As DNA, the CDR3 is TGTGCCAGCAGCACCAATCTAGCGGGGGCCGGCAATGAGCAGTTCTTC.

V is TRBV10-3 and J is TRBJ2-3; tentative D call: TRBD2 (5 bases). The CDR3 has 15 amino acids. V dropped 6 bases and J dropped 0 bases, with 13 bases sitting between them. The germline gives CDR1 ENHRY, CDR2 SYGVKD. Written as DNA, the CDR3 is TGTGCCATCAGACCCGGGGAGTTTAGCACAGATACGCAGTATTTT. This codes for CAIRPGEFSTDTQYF.

This clonotype was seen a few times. The V and J genes are TRBV7-8 and TRBJ2-1; D possibly corresponds to TRBD1 (6 bases). Germline values: CDR1 SGHVS, CDR2 FQNEAQ. The CDR3 length is 16 residues. V lost 5 bases and J 6 bases, leaving 20 bases between the germline ends. This CDR3 reads CASSPRGDYSINEQFF. CDR3 nucleotides: TGTGCCAGCAGCCCCAGGGGAGACTACTCGATCAATGAGCAGTTCTTC.

This clonotype was counted only a few times. The CDR3 spells CASSSERGVSGETQYF. In DNA, the CDR3 is TGTGCCAGCAGTTCTGAGCGGGGGGTTTCAGGGGAGACCCAGTACTTC. The chain uses TRBV12-3 or TRBV12-4 and TRBJ2-5; 9 nucleotides align to TRBD2. The CDR3 spans 16 residues. V trimming: 4 bases; J trimming: 5 bases; junction bases outside the gene matches: 11.

This clonotype has only a few counts. J is TRBJ1-6 and V is TRBV27; D is ambiguous. V was shortened by 1 base and J by 10 bases, with 11 bases between the two germline ends. Germline V gene sequence: CDR1 MNHEY, CDR2 SMNVEV (reference sequence). There are 14 residues in the CDR3. DNA of the CDR3: TGTGCCAGCAGTTTATTTGACATGGGATCACCCCTCCACTTT. Its translation: CASSLFDMGSPLHF.

This rearrangement joins TRBV9 to TRBJ1-6; D not resolved. The CDR3 sequence is 13 residues long. Germline CDR1 SGDLS, CDR2 YYNGEE. Between the trimmed V and J ends, which lost 2 bases and 4 bases, there was a span of 4 bases. CDR3 in DNA: TGTGCCAGCAGCGTGGATTATAATTCACCCCTCCACTTT. This encodes CASSVDYNSPLHF.

The sample holds many counts of this clonotype. The chain employs TRBV6-2 or TRBV6-3 and TRBJ1-1; 7 nucleotides align to TRBD1. The trim removed 7 bases at V and 8 bases at J, leaving 10 bases unmatched. Germline V CDR1 and CDR2: MNHEY, SVGEGT. This CDR3 has 13 residues. CDR3 in amino acids: CASIKTGTVEAFF. DNA of the CDR3: TGTGCCAGCATAAAAACTGGGACAGTAGAAGCTTTCTTT.

This clonotype was recorded a few times. This chain joins TRBV28 and TRBJ2-1, with TRBD2 matching 12 bases. V lost 3 bases and J lost 3; bases outside the gene matches: 9. The CDR3 runs 18 residues. The germline V gene has CDR1 MDHEN and CDR2 SYDVKM. The CDR3 here is CASSLVLAGGGYYNEQFF. The CDR3 DNA reads as TGTGCCAGCAGTTTGGTGCTAGCGGGAGGGGGGTACTACAATGAGCAGTTCTTC.

The chain carries TRBV21-1 and TRBJ2-1; the table's D call of TRBD2 was not tested on the DNA. TRBV21-1 is described as a pseudogene. The CDR3 is 15 amino acids. CDR3 in DNA: TGTGCCAGCAGCTTCGGACGGGATACTAGCGCTGAGCAGTTCTTC. Translated: CASSFGRDTSAEQFF.

This clonotype occurred a few times. The chain couples TRBV28 to TRBJ2-7; 8 nucleotides match TRBD2. The CDR3 contains 15 residues. After removal of 6 bases from V and 3 bases from J, the junction contained 10 bases not matched to a gene. CDR1 MDHEN and CDR2 SYDVKM come from the germline V gene. This chain's CDR3 is CASRPAGLAGYEQYV. Here the CDR3 DNA reads TGTGCCAGCAGGCCCGCGGGCCTAGCGGGCTACGAGCAGTACGTC.

This rearrangement joins TRBV25-1 to TRBJ1-3, with D possibly TRBD1 on 5 matching bases. Germline V gene lookup returns CDR1 MGHDK and CDR2 SYGVNS. Trimming cost V 3 bases and J 4 bases, with 16 bases left between them. The CDR3 runs to 16 residues. Here the CDR3 DNA reads TGTGCCAGCAGTGATCCCAGGGTAGGGATCGGAAACACCATATATTTT. Protein sequence: CASSDPRVGIGNTIYF.

The CDR3 protein is CASSWTASSYEQYF. In nucleotides, the CDR3 is TGTGCCAGCAGCTGGACAGCTAGCTCCTACGAGCAGTACTTC. The chain is built from TRBV12-3 or TRBV12-4 and TRBJ2-7; perhaps TRBD1 as D (6 bases). V was trimmed by 6 bases and J by 0 bases, leaving 12 bases between them. The CDR3 totals 14 residues.